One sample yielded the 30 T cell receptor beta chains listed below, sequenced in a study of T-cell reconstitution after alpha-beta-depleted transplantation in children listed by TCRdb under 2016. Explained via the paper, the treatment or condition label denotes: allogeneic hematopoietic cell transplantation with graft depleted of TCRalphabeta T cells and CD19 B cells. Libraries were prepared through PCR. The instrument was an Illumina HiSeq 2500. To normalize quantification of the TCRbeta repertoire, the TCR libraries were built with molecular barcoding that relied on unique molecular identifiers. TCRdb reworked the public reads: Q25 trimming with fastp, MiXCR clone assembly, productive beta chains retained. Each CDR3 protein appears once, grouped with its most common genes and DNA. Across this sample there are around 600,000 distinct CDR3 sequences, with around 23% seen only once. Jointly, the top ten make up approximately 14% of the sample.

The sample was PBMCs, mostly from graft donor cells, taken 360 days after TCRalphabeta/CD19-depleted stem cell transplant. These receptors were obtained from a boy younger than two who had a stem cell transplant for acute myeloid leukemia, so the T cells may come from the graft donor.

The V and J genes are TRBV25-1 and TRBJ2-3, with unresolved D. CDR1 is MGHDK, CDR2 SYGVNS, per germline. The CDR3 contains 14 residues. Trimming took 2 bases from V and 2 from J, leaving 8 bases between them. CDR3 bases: TGTGCCAGCAGTGAAAGATATTACACAGATACGCAGTATTTT. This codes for CASSERYYTDTQYF.

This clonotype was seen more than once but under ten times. The CDR3 reads CAAAKYVDTDTQYF. CDR3 nucleotides: TGTGCCGCGGCTAAATACGTAGACACAGATACGCAGTATTTT. V gene TRBV6-1 combines with J gene TRBJ2-3; no reliable D call. V was clipped by 11 bases and J by 2 bases, with 17 bases between them. CDR1 is MNHNS and CDR2 is SASEGT in the germline V gene. The CDR3 runs to 14 residues.

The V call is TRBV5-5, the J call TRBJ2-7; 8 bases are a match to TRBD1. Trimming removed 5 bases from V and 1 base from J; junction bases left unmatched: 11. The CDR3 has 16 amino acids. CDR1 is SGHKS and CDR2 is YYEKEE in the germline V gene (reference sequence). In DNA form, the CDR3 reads TGTGCCAGCAGAACAACCACCGGGACAGGATCCTACGAGCAGTACGTC. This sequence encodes CASRTTTGTGSYEQYV.

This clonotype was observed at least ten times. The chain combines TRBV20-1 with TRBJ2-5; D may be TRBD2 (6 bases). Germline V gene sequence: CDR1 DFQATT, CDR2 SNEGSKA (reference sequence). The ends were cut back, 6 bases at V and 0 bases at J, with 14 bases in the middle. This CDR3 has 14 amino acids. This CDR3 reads CSAPRDWHQETQYF. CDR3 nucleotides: TGCAGTGCGCCCCGGGACTGGCACCAAGAGACCCAGTACTTC.

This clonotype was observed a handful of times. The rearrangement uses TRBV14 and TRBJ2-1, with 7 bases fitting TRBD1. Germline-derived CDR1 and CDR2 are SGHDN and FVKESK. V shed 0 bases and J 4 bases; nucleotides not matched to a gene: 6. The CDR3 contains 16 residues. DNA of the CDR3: TGTGCCAGCAGCCAAGAAACAGGGGTCCTATACAATGAGCAGTTCTTC. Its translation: CASSQETGVLYNEQFF. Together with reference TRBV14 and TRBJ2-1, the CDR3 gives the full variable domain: EAGVTQFPSHSVIEKGQTVTLRCDPISGHDNLYWYRRVMGKEIKFLLHFVKESKQDESGMPNNRFLAERTGGTYSTLKVQPAELEDSGVYFCASSQETGVLYNEQFFGPGTRLTVL.

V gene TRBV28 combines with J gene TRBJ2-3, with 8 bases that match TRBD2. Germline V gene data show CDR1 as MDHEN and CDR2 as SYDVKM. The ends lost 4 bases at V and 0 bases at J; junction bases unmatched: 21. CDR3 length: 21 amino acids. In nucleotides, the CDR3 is TGTGCCAGCAGTTACCCGGACGGACTAGCTCCATCAGGGGCTAGCACAGATACGCAGTATTTT. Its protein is CASSYPDGLAPSGASTDTQYF.

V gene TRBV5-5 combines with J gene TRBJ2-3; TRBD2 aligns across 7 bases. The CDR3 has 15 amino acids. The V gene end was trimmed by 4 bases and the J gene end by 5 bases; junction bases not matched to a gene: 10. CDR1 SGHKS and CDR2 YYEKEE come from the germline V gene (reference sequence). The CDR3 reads CASSLRLGGGDTQYF. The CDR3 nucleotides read TGTGCCAGCAGCCTTAGGCTGGGGGGGGGAGATACGCAGTATTTT.

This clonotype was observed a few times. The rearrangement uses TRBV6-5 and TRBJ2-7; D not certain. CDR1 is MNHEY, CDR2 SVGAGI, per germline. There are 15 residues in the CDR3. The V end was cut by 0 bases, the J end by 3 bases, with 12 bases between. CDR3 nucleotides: TGTGCCAGCAGTTACTCCTTAACTTCAGTCTACGAGCAGTACGTC. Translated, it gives CASSYSLTSVYEQYV.

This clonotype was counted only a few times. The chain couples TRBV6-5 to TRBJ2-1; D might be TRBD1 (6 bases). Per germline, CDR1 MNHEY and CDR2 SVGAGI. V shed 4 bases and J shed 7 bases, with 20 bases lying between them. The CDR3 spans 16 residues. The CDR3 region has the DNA TGTGCCAGCAGTTCCACCCACGGGACAAGGGGGAATGAGCAGTTCTTC. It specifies CASSSTHGTRGNEQFF.

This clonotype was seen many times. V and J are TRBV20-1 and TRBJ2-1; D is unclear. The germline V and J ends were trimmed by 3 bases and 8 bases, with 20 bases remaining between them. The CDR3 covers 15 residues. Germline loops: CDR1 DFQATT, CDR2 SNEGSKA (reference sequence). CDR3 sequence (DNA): TGCAGTGCTAGGGCCCGGACGTTTCTTATCGATGAGCAGTTCTTC. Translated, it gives CSARARTFLIDEQFF.

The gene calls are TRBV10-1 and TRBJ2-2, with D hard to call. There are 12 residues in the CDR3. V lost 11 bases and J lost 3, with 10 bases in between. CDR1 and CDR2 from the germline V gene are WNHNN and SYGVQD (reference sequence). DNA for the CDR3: TGCGCCTGCCAGGCGGACACCGGGGAGCTGTTTTTT. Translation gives CACQADTGELFF.

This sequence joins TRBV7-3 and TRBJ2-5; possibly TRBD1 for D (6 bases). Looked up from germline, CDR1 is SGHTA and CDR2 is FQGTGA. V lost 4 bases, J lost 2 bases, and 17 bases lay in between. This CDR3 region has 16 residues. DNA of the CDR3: TGTGCCAGCAGCTCCGACCCCACTAGGGGGCAAGAGACCCAGTACTTC. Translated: CASSSDPTRGQETQYF.

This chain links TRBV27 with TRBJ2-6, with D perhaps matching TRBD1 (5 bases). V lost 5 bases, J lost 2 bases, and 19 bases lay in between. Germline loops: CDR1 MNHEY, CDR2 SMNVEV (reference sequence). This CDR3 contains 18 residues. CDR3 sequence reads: CASSQGAHRHPGANVLTF. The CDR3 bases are TGTGCCAGCAGTCAAGGAGCCCACAGGCATCCTGGGGCCAACGTCCTGACTTTC.

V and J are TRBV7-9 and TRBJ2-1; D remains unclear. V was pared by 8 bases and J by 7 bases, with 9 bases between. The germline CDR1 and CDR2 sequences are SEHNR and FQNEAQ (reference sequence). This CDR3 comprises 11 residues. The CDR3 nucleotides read TGTGCCAGCGAAGGCCCAAATGAGCAGTTCTTC. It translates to CASEGPNEQFF.

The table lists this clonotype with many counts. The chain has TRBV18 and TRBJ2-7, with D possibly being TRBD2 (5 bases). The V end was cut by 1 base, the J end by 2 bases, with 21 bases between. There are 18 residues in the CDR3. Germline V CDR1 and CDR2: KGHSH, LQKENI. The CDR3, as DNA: TGTGCCAGCTCACCACTGGTTCCCCTCGGGGTGCCACCCTACGAGCAGTACGTC. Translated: CASSPLVPLGVPPYEQYV.

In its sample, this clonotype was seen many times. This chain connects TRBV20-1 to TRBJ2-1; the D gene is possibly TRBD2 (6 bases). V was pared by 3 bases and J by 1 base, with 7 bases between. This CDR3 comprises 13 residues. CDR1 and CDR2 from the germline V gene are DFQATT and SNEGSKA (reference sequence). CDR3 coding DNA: TGCAGTGCTAGTGCGGGGTCCTACAATGAGCAGTTCTTC. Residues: CSASAGSYNEQFF.

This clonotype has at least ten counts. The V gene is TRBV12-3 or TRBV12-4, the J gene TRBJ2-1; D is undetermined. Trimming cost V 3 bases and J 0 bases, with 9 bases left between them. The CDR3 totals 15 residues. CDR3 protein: CASSFQTSSYNEQFF. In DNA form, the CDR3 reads TGTGCCAGCAGTTTCCAGACCAGCTCCTACAATGAGCAGTTCTTC.

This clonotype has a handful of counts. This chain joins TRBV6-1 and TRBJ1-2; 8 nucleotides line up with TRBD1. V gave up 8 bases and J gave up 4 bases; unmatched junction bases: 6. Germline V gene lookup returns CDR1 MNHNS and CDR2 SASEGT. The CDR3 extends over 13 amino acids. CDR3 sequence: CASQGAVSYGYTF. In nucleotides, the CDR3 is TGTGCCAGCCAGGGGGCAGTGAGCTATGGCTACACCTTC.

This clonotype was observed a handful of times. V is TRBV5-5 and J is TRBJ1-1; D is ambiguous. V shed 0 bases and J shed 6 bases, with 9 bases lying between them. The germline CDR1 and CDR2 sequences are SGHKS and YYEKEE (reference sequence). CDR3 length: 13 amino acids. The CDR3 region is CASSLAVQSEAFF. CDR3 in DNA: TGTGCCAGCAGCTTGGCCGTACAGTCTGAAGCTTTCTTT.

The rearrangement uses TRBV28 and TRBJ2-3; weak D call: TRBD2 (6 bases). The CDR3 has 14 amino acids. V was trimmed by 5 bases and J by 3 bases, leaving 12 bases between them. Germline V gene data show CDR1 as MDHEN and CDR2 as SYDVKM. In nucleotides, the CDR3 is TGTGCCAGCAGTAGGGACTTGGAAACAGATACGCAGTATTTT. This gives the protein CASSRDLETDTQYF.

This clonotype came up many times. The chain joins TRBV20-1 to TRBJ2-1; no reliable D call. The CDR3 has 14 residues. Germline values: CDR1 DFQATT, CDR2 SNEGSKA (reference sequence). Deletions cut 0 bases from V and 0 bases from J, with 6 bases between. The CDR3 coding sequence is TGCAGTGCTAGAGATAGCCGCTCCTACAATGAGCAGTTCTTC. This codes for CSARDSRSYNEQFF.

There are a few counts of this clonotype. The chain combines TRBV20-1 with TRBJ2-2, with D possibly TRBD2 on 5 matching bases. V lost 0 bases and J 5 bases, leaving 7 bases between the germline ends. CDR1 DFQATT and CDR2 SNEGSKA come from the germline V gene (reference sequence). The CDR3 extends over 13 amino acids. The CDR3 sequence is CSARDPGTGELFF. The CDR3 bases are TGCAGTGCTAGAGACCCGGGAACCGGGGAGCTGTTTTTT.

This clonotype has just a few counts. The CDR3 reads CASSQFGGDSPLHF. The CDR3 DNA follows: TGTGCCAGCAGCCAATTTGGTGGGGATTCACCCCTCCACTTT. The rearrangement links TRBV6-1 to TRBJ1-6; D not certain. CDR3 size: 14 residues. V dropped 6 bases and J dropped 8 bases, with 14 bases sitting between them. Germline V CDR1 and CDR2: MNHNS, SASEGT.

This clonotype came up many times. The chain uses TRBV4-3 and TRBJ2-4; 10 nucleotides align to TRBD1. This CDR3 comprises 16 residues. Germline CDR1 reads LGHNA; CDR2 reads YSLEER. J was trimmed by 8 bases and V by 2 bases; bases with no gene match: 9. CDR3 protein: CASSQSAGTGVHIQYF. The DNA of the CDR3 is TGCGCCAGCAGCCAATCCGCCGGGACAGGGGTACACATTCAGTACTTC.

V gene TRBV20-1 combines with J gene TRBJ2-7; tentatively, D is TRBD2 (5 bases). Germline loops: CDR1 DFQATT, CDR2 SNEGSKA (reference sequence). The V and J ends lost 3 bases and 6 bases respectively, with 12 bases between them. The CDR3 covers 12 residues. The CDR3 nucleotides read TGCAGTGCTAGTACTAGGATCCGCGAGCAGTACTTC. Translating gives CSASTRIREQYF.

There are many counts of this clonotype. CDR3 region: CAISDLAPLSTDTQYF. The CDR3 DNA follows: TGTGCCATCAGTGATCTCGCTCCCTTGAGCACAGATACGCAGTATTTT. V gene TRBV10-3 combines with J gene TRBJ2-3; D is unclear. V gave up 3 bases and J gave up 0 bases, with 13 bases separating them. This CDR3 region has 16 residues. The V gene's germline CDR1 is ENHRY and CDR2 SYGVKD.

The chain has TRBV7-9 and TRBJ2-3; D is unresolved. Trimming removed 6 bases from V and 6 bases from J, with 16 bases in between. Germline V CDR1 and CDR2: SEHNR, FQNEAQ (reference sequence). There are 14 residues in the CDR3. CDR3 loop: CASRPRTAVDTQYF. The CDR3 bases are TGTGCCAGCAGACCCCGGACGGCGGTGGATACGCAGTATTTT.

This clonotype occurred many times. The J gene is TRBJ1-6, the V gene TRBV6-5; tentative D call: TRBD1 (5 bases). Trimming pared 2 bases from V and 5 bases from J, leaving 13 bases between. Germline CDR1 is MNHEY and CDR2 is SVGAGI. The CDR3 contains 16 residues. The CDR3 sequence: CASSYDSGIHNSPLHF. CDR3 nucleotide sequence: TGTGCCAGCAGTTACGATTCAGGGATCCATAATTCACCCCTCCACTTT.

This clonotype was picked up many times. For the CDR3, the DNA is TGTGCCAGCATGGGGGGCGACCGGACCTACAATGAGCAGTTCTTC. This gives the protein CASMGGDRTYNEQFF. The chain employs TRBV6-5 and TRBJ2-1; D assignment may be TRBD1 or TRBD2 (6 bases each). The V gene's germline CDR1 is MNHEY and CDR2 SVGAGI. V lost 7 bases and J lost 2, with 15 bases in between. The length of the CDR3 is 15 residues.

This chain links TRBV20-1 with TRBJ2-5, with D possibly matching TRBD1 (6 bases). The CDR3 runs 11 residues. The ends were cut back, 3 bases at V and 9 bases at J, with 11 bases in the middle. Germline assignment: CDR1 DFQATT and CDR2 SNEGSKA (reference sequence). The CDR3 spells CSASPYRAQYF. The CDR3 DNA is TGCAGTGCTAGCCCCTACAGGGCCCAGTACTTC.